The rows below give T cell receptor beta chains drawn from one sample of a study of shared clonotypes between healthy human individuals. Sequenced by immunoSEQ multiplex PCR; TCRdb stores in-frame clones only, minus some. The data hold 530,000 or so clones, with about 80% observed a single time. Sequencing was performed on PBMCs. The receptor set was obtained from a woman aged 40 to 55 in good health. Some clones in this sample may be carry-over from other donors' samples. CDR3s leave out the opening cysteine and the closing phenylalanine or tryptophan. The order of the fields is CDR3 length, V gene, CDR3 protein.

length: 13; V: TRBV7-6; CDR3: ASSLLRRGIETQY
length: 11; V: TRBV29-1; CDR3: SVHSGSYNEQF
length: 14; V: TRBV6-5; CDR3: ASSYSPGGEYDGYT
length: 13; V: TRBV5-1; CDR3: ASAATQQLNTEAF
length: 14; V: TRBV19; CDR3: ASSPQGSGLTYEQY
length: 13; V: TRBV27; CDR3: ASLTTGTGSYEQF
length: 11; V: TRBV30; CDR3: AWRRHGGNEQY
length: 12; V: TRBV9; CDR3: ASSVGPGPYEQY
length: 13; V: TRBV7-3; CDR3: ASSLETGTINEQF
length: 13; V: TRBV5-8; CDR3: ASTPGDRSTDTQY
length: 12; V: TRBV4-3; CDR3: ASSSGQFGYGYT
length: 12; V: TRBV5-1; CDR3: ASSPGHLQETQY
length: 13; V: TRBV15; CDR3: ATSRVGAPRKPQH
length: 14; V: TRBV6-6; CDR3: ASSPVRLAGTDTQY
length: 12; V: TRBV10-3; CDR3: AISEGSPNYGYT
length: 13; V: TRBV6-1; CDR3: ASSGSGVFTDTQY
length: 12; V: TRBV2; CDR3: ASSEIGQADEQY
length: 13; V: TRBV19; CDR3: ASSIRESSYNEQF
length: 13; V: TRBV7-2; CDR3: ASSLTAVMNTEAF
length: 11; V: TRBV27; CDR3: ASSQRSGETQY